This TCR beta chain stems from a study of blood T cell repertoires in COVID-19. At the level of the study: Italy, Spain and the United States were the sources of the convalescent and acute COVID-19 samples.

As processed by the authors: Amplification with reference gene primers provided the estimates of nucleated cell counts. Data came from immunoSEQ multiplex PCR; TCRdb stores just in-frame clones and leaves some out. V, J and clone size were drawn from that table, and D and trimming were deduced from the DNA. Of 65,000 to 75,000 clones listed, roughly 80% are singletons. V dropped 0 bases and J dropped 4 bases, with 10 bases sitting between them. The germline CDR1 and CDR2 sequences are SGHRS and YFSETQ. The length of the CDR3 is 14 residues. The clonotype comes from a woman aged 80 or older with acute or convalescent COVID-19. The sample consisted of peripheral blood. The chain has TRBV5-1 and TRBJ1-1; D unclear. In nucleotides, the CDR3 is TGCGCCAGCAGCTTGGTCTCAGATGGCACTGAAGCTTTCTTT. Translated, it gives CASSLVSDGTEAFF.